Below, 22 T cell receptor beta chains from the same sample are listed, as sequenced in a study of cytomegalovirus exposure and HLA in healthy donors. A multiplex PCR was run with 60 Vbeta primers and 13 Jbeta primers. Clones were sequenced by immunoSEQ multiplex PCR, and TCRdb holds only the in-frame ones, with some missing. Of approximately 140,000 clones listed, approximately 80% are singletons. The sample consisted of PBMCs. The receptors were sampled from a girl aged 2-15 years in good health and CMV-seronegative.

Turning to this clone: A junction end diverges from the germline sequence, so it may reflect a read error. The rearrangement links TRBV7-9 to TRBJ1-2, with 8 bases fitting TRBD1. Germline-derived CDR1 and CDR2 are SEHNR and FQNEAQ (reference sequence). The CDR3 has 12 amino acids. The CDR3 protein is CSSSFLQGGYTF. For the CDR3, the DNA is TGTTCCAGCAGCTTCTTACAGGGGGGGTACACCTTC.

The DNA of the CDR3 is TGTGCCAGCAGTTACGGGCAGAGTTTAGAGACCCAGTACTTC. Its translation is CASSYGQSLETQYF. J is TRBJ2-5 and V is TRBV6-6, with unresolved D. V gave up 2 bases and J gave up 4 bases, with 11 bases separating them. CDR1 and CDR2 (germline): MNHNY, SVGAGI (reference sequence). The CDR3 is 14 residues long.

This clone has only one observation. This chain uses TRBV4-3 with TRBJ2-5, with D perhaps TRBD1 (6 bases). The CDR3 has 17 residues. Germline V gene lookup returns CDR1 LGHNA and CDR2 YSLEER. V was clipped by 1 base and J by 2 bases, with 17 bases between them. CDR3: CASSQALGARAQETQYF. The CDR3 coding sequence is TGCGCCAGCAGCCAAGCCTTGGGGGCACGGGCTCAAGAGACCCAGTACTTC.

This sequence joins TRBV4-1 and TRBJ2-1; 10 nucleotides agree with TRBD1. The V segment lost 3 bases and the J segment 6 bases; nucleotides outside the gene matches: 8. The CDR3 spans 16 residues. Germline V gene lookup returns CDR1 MGHRA and CDR2 YSYEKL. The chain's CDR3 is CASSHRQGAEANEQFF. The CDR3 DNA reads as TGCGCCAGCAGCCACCGACAGGGGGCGGAGGCCAATGAGCAGTTCTTC.

V gene TRBV5-8 combines with J gene TRBJ2-1; the D is unclear. This CDR3 spans 14 amino acids. Trimming left V 6 bases short and J 3 bases short, with 13 bases between. CDR1 and CDR2 (germline): SGHTS, YDEGEE. CDR3 in amino acids: CASNDLPGYNEQFF. DNA for the CDR3: TGTGCCAGCAACGATCTCCCCGGCTACAATGAGCAGTTCTTC.

CDR3 sequence reads: CASSELHQTVSYEQYF. The DNA of the CDR3 is TGTGCCAGCAGTGAACTCCATCAGACAGTTTCCTACGAGCAGTACTTC. V gene TRBV6-1 combines with J gene TRBJ2-5, with D maybe TRBD1 (5 bases). The J call may be wrong; the DNA end is better matched by TRBJ2-7. Germline V gives CDR1 MNHNS, CDR2 SASEGT. This CDR3 spans 16 amino acids.

This clone was recorded once. The chain has TRBV7-3 and TRBJ2-1, with TRBD1 matching 7 bases. The V segment lost 5 bases and the J segment 5 bases; nucleotides outside the gene matches: 9. The CDR3 extends over 15 amino acids. Germline V CDR1 and CDR2: SGHTA, FQGTGA. The CDR3 loop reads CASSLGRDRHNEQFF. CDR3 in DNA: TGTGCCAGCAGCCTAGGACGGGACAGACACAATGAGCAGTTCTTC.

The chain carries TRBV29-1 and TRBJ2-1; maybe TRBD1 (6 bases). The CDR3 is 13 residues long. V was pared by 4 bases and J by 2 bases, with 9 bases between. The germline CDR1 and CDR2 sequences are SQVTM and ANQGSEA. The CDR3 sequence is CSVGQEPYNEQFF. The CDR3 coding sequence is TGCAGCGTTGGACAGGAACCCTACAATGAGCAGTTCTTC.

The CDR3 protein is CSVEQGGTEAFF. For the CDR3, the DNA is TGCAGCGTTGAACAGGGAGGCACTGAAGCTTTCTTT. J is TRBJ1-1 and V is TRBV29-1, with a possible D match to TRBD1 (5 bases). The CDR3 consists of 12 residues. V was clipped by 2 bases and J by 4 bases, with 8 bases between them. The germline CDR1 and CDR2 sequences are SQVTM and ANQGSEA.

The genes are TRBV27 and TRBJ2-7; 8 bases agree with TRBD1. The CDR3 is made up of 17 amino acids. Germline V lookup: CDR1 MNHEY, CDR2 SMNVEV (reference sequence). V shed 2 bases and J 2 bases; nucleotides not matched to a gene: 11. The CDR3 region has the DNA TGTGCCAGCAGTTTAGTGGCAGGGGGCGTTGTGACCTACGAGCAGTACTTC. It yields the protein CASSLVAGGVVTYEQYF.

The V call is TRBV4-3, the J call TRBJ1-5; no clear D gene. The CDR3 runs to 16 residues. The germline V gene encodes CDR1 LGHNA and CDR2 YSLEER. V shed 5 bases and J shed 2 bases, with 16 bases lying between them. The CDR3 loop is CASSFPWAHRNQPQHF. Here the CDR3 DNA reads TGCGCCAGCAGCTTTCCTTGGGCACATCGCAATCAGCCCCAGCATTTT.

The rearrangement links TRBV27 to TRBJ2-3; perhaps TRBD1 as D (6 bases). V was cut by 2 bases and J by 0 bases, with 12 bases left in between. The CDR3 covers 16 residues. CDR1 is MNHEY, CDR2 SMNVEV, per germline (reference sequence). The CDR3 DNA is TGTGCCAGCAGTTTAATCGGACAGCCTAGCACAGATACGCAGTATTTT. Protein: CASSLIGQPSTDTQYF.

CDR3 nucleotide sequence: TGTGCCAGCAAGACAGGACTAGCGGGAGGGGGGCCAGATACGCAGTATTTT. Its protein product is CASKTGLAGGGPDTQYF. The rearrangement joins TRBV6-4 to TRBJ2-3; TRBD2 aligns across 15 bases. From germline, CDR1 is MRHNA and CDR2 SNTAGT. The CDR3 has 17 residues. J gave up 4 bases and V 7 bases, and 9 bases lay outside the gene matches.

This rearrangement joins TRBV4-2 to TRBJ2-5; 15 nucleotides agree with TRBD2. This CDR3 comprises 18 residues. Trimming at V came to 0 bases and at J to 1 base, leaving 3 bases not matched to a gene. Germline CDR1 is LGHNA and CDR2 is YNFKEQ. The CDR3 loop reads CASSQDGTSGGPQETQYF. For the CDR3, the DNA is TGTGCCAGCAGCCAAGACGGGACTAGCGGGGGGCCCCAAGAGACCCAGTACTTC.

The chain carries TRBV19 and TRBJ2-3; 14 bases map to TRBD2. The CDR3 consists of 14 residues. The germline V gene encodes CDR1 LNHDA and CDR2 SQIVND (reference sequence). Germline trimming cut 5 bases from V and 8 bases from J; bases unmatched to any gene: 3. This CDR3 reads CASSPGLAGGTQYF. The DNA of the CDR3 is TGTGCCAGTAGTCCCGGACTAGCGGGAGGTACGCAGTATTTT.

The V and J genes are TRBV7-2 and TRBJ1-2; 9 nucleotides line up with TRBD1. The junction had 1 base not matched to a gene; V was cut back by 4 bases and J by 1 base. The CDR3 is 14 amino acids. Germline CDR1 is SGHTA and CDR2 is FQGNSA. As DNA, the CDR3 is TGTGCCAGCAGCTGGACAGGGGTTAACTATGGCTACACCTTC. This translates into CASSWTGVNYGYTF.

This sequence joins TRBV6-6 and TRBJ1-2, with TRBD1 matching 7 bases. The CDR3 runs 14 residues. Germline-derived CDR1 and CDR2 are MNHNY and SVGAGI (reference sequence). The junction had 7 bases not matched to a gene; V was cut back by 4 bases and J by 5 bases. CDR3 residues: CASSFGQEAYGYTF. In DNA form, the CDR3 reads TGTGCCAGCAGTTTTGGACAGGAAGCATATGGCTACACCTTC.

J is TRBJ2-2 and V is TRBV7-2; possibly TRBD1 for D (5 bases). The V end was cut by 9 bases, the J end by 7 bases, with 15 bases between. The CDR3 has 13 amino acids. CDR1 and CDR2 (germline): SGHTA, FQGNSA. This CDR3 reads CASTTGLGGELFF. The CDR3 DNA reads TGTGCCAGTACTACAGGTTTAGGCGGGGAGCTGTTTTTT.

The gene calls are TRBV5-8 and TRBJ2-1, with a tentative D call TRBD2 (5 bases). Per germline, CDR1 SGHTS and CDR2 YDEGEE. Trimming stripped 4 bases from V and 1 base from J, with 15 bases between. The CDR3 contains 16 residues. In DNA form, the CDR3 reads TGTGCCAGCAGCATCGATGAGGGAGCTTCCTACAATGAGCAGTTCTTC. It is translated as CASSIDEGASYNEQFF.

The gene calls are TRBV6-1 and TRBJ2-7, with 7 bases identical to TRBD1. Germline V gene lookup returns CDR1 MNHNS and CDR2 SASEGT. The CDR3 extends over 15 amino acids. The ends lost 2 bases at V and 1 base at J; junction bases unmatched: 5. The CDR3 here is CASSELQDRSYEQYF. CDR3 sequence (DNA): TGTGCCAGCAGTGAACTTCAGGACAGGTCCTACGAGCAGTACTTC.

The J gene is TRBJ1-1, the V gene TRBV30; D unresolved. The CDR3 is 12 residues long. Germline V lookup: CDR1 GTSNPN, CDR2 SVGIG (reference sequence). V was shortened by 4 bases and J by 3 bases, with 9 bases between the two germline ends. The CDR3 nucleotides read TGTGCCTGGAATAGTGGGCACACTGAAGCTTTCTTT. Protein: CAWNSGHTEAFF.

The V call is TRBV14, the J call TRBJ2-1; D might be TRBD1 (5 bases). The CDR3 length is 13 residues. V lost 0 bases and J lost 10, with 10 bases in between. The germline gives CDR1 SGHDN, CDR2 FVKESK. In DNA, the CDR3 is TGTGCCAGCAGCCAAGATATTAGGGGCGAGCAGTTCTTC. Translating it yields CASSQDIRGEQFF.